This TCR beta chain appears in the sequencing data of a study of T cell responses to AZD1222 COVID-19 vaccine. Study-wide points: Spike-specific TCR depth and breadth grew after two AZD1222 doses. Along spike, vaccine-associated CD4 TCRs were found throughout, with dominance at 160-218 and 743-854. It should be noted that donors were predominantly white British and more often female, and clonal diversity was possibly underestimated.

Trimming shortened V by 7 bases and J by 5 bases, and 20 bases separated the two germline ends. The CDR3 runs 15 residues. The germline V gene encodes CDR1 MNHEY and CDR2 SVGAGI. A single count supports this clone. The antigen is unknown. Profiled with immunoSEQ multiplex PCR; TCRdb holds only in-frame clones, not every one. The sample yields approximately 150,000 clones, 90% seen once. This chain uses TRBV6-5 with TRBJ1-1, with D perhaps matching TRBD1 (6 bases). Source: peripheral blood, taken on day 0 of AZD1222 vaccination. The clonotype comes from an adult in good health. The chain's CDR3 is CASTLGGTRDTEAFF. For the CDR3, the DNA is TGTGCCAGCACCCTCGGCGGGACAAGGGATACTGAAGCTTTCTTT.